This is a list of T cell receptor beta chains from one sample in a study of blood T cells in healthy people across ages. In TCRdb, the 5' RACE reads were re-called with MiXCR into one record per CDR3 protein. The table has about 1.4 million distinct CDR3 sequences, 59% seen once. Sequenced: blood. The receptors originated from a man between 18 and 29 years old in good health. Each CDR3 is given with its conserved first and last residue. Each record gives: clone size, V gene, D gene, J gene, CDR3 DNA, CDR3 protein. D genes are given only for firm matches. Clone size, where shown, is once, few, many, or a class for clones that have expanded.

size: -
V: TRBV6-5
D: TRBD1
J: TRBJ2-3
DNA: TGTGCCAGCAGCCCCCCCGGGGACAGGGGGACAGATACGCAGTATTTT
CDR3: CASSPPGDRGTDTQYF

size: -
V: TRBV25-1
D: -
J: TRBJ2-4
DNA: TGTGCCAGCAGTGATGGGGACGGAGCCTACGAGCGGTACTTC
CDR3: CASSDGDGAYERYF

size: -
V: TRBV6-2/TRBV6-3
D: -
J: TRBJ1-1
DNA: TGTGCCAGCAGTGACGTCTTGAACACTGAAGCTTTCTTT
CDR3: CASSDVLNTEAFF

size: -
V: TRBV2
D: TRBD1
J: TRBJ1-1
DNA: TGTGCCAGCAGTGATGGAGGGGGCGGAGCTTTCTTT
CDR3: CASSDGGGGAFF

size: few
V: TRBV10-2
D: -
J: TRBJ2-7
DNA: TGCGCCAGCAGTGAGTCTAACCCCTACGAGCAGTACTTC
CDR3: CASSESNPYEQYF

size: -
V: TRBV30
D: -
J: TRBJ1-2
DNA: TGTGCCTGGAGTCCCTATTCAAACTATGGCTACACCTTC
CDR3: CAWSPYSNYGYTF

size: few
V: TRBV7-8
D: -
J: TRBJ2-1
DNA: TGTGCCAGCAGGACCTTTGCGGGACAAATCGGTCCCTACAATGAGCAGTTCTTC
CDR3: CASRTFAGQIGPYNEQFF

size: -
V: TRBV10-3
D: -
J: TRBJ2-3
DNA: TGTGCCATCAGTACCGGGATTGGAGATACGCAGTATTTT
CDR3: CAISTGIGDTQYF

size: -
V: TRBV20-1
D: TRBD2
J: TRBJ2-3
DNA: TGCAGTGCTAGGGCGGGAGAAACAGATACGCAGTATTTT
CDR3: CSARAGETDTQYF

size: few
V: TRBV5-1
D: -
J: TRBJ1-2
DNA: TGCGCCAGCAGCGTAACCATGGGACCCCCCCATGGCTACACCTTC
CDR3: CASSVTMGPPHGYTF

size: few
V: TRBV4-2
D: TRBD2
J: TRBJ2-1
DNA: TGTGCCAGCAGCTATAACAGGCCGGTGGCGGGAGGGTTCTACAATGAGCAGTTCTTC
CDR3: CASSYNRPVAGGFYNEQFF

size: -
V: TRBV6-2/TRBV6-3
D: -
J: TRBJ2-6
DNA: TGTGCCAGCACCGCCGGAGGCGTCCTGACTTTC
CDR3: CASTAGGVLTF

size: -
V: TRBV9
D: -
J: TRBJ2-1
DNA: TGTGCCAGCAGCTCGCCCGGGACGACTGAGCACAATGAGCAGTTCTTC
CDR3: CASSSPGTTEHNEQFF

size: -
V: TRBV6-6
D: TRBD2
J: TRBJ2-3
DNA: TGTGCCAGCAGTAACGGACTAGAGGCGCAGTATTTT
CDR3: CASSNGLEAQYF

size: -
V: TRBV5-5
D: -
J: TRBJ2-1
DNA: TGTGCCAGCAGCTGGAGGGACAGAAACAATGAGCAGTTCTTC
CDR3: CASSWRDRNNEQFF

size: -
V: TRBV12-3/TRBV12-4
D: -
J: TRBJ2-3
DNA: TGTGCCAGCAGTCCCGTGGAGGGGGGTTACACAGATACGCAGTATTTT
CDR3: CASSPVEGGYTDTQYF

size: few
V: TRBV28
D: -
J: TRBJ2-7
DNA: TGTGCCAGCAAACACAACGGGATCTACGAGCAGTACTTC
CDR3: CASKHNGIYEQYF

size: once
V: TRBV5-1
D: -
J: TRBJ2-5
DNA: TGCGCCAGCAGCTTGGTTGGTGGGAACAGGGAAGAGACCCAGTACTTC
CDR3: CASSLVGGNREETQYF

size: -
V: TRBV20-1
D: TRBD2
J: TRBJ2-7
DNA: TGCAGTGGGCTAGCGGGAGGGATCTCCTACGAGCAGTACTTC
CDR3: CSGLAGGISYEQYF

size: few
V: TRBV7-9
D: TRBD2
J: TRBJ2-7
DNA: TGTGCCAGCAGCACGGGACTAGCGGGGGGCGAGCAGTACTTC
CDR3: CASSTGLAGGEQYF

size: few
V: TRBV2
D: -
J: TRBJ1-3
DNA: TGTGCCAGCAGTGAAGCTGGAAACACCATATATTTT
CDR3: CASSEAGNTIYF

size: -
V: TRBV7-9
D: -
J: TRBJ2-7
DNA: TGTGCCAGCAGCTTACACGGCGGCTACGAGCAGTACTTC
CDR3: CASSLHGGYEQYF

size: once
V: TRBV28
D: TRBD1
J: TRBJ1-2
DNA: TGTGCCAGCAGCCCCGGGACAGGGGGCAGTTTCGGCTATGGCTACACCTTC
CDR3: CASSPGTGGSFGYGYTF

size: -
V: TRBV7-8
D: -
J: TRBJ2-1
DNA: TGTGCCAGCAGCTCAAAAGGGGATGAGCAGTTCTTC
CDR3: CASSSKGDEQFF

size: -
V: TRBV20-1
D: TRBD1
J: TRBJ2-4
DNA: TGCAGTGCTAGAGTGACAGGGGTATCCAAAAACATTCAGTACTTC
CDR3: CSARVTGVSKNIQYF

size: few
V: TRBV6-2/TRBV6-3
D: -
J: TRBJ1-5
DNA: TGTGCCAGCAGTTACTCCCATCAGCCCCAGCATTTT
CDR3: CASSYSHQPQHF

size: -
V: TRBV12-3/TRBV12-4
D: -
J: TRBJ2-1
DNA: TGTGCCAGCAGAGGATACAGCTCCTACAATGAGCAGTTCTTC
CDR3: CASRGYSSYNEQFF

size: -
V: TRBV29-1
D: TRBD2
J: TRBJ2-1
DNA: TGCAGCGTCAACGGACTAGCGGGAGGAATCGAGCAGTTCTTC
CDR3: CSVNGLAGGIEQFF

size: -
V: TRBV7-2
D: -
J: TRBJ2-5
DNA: TGTGCCAGCGGACAAAAAGGAAAGACCCAGTACTTC
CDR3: CASGQKGKTQYF

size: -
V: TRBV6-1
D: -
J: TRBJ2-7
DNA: TGTGCCAGCAGTGAATCCGCGATTGGCCTCCTCCCCGAGCAGTACTTC
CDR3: CASSESAIGLLPEQYF

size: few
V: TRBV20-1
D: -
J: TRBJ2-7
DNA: TGCAGTGCTAGAGATGGCTTACAAGGCTCCTACGAGCAGTACTTC
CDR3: CSARDGLQGSYEQYF

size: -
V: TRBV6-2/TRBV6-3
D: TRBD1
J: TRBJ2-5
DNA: TGTGCCAGCAGACGGGGACAGGAAGGTGACAATGAGCAGTACTTC
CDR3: CASRRGQEGDNEQYF

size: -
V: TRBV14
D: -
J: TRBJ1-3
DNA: TGTGCCAGCAGCCAAGAGTGGTCTGGAAACACCATAAATTTT
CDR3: CASSQEWSGNTINF

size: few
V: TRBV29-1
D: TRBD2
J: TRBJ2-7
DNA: TGCAGCGTTGTGGGTACTAGCGGTTACACCTACGAGCAGTACTTC
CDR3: CSVVGTSGYTYEQYF

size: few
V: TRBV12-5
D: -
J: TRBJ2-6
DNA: TGTGCTAGTGCCCCGGGTCTTTCTGGGGCCAACGTCCTGACTTTC
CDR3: CASAPGLSGANVLTF

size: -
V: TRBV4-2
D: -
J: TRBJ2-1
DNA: TGTGCCAGCAGCCAGGAGTCAGGGCGGGATGAGCAGTTCTTC
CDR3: CASSQESGRDEQFF

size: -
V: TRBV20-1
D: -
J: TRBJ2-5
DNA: TGCAGTGCTAGCCAGGGGACGGAGGAGACCCAGTACTTC
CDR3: CSASQGTEETQYF

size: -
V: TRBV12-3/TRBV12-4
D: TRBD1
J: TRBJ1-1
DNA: TGTGCCAGCATTCAGACAGGGAGCACTGAAGCTTTCTTT
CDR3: CASIQTGSTEAFF

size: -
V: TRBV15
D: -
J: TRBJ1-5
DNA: TGTGCCACCAGCAGTCGAGACAGGATCAATCAGCCCCAGCATTTT
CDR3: CATSSRDRINQPQHF

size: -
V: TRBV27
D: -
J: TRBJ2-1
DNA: TGTGCCAGCAGTTTAGCGGGCCCAGGGGAGCAGTTCTTC
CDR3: CASSLAGPGEQFF

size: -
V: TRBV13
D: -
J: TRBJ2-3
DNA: TGTGCCAGCAGCTTAGACTCTCTCCCCACAGATACGCAGTATTTT
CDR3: CASSLDSLPTDTQYF

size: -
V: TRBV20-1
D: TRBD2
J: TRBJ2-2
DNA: TGCAGTGCCACCCCTAGCGGGGGCCAAGGACTCGGGGAGCTGTTTTTT
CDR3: CSATPSGGQGLGELFF

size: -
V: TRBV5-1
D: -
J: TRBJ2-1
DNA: TGCGCCAGCAGCAACAAGGACGGGACTTTCAATGAGCAGTTCTTC
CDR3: CASSNKDGTFNEQFF

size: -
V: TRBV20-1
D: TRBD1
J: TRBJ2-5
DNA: TGCAGTGCTAGCCCCGGGACAGGGGCACAAGAGACCCAGTACTTC
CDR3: CSASPGTGAQETQYF

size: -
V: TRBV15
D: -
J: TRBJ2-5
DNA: TGTGCCACCAGCAGAGGAAACTTAGAGCTGCGGAACCAACCGACCCAGTACTTC
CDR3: CATSRGNLELRNQPTQYF

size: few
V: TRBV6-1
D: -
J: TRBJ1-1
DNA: TGTGCCAGCAGTCGGGGCGCGGGCACTGAAGCTTTCTTT
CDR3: CASSRGAGTEAFF

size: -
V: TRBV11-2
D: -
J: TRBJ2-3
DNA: TGCGCCAGCAGCTCCGAACCCGGGGTAGATACGCAGTATTTT
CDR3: CASSSEPGVDTQYF

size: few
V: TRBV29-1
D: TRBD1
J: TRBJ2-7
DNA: TGCAGCGTGGGGGACAGGCCCTACGAGCAGTACTTC
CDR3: CSVGDRPYEQYF

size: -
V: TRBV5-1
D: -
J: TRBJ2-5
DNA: TGCGCCAGCAGCTGGGGGACTTACCAAGAGACCCAGTACTTC
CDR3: CASSWGTYQETQYF

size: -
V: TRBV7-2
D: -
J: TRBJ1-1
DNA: TGTGCCAGCAGCTTAGAGCTGAGCCCACGGGAGGGGAACACTGAAGCTTTCTTT
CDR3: CASSLELSPREGNTEAFF

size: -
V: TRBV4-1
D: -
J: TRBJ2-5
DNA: TGCGCCAACAGCCCCTTGGCGGGGGCCCACGAGACCCAGTACTTC
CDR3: CANSPLAGAHETQYF

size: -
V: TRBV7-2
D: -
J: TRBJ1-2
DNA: TGTGCCACCAGCCAGACTAACTATGGCTACACCTTC
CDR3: CATSQTNYGYTF

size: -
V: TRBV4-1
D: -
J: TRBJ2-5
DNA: TGCGCCAGCAGCCAACCGATTCCTGGAGAGACCCAGTACTTC
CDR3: CASSQPIPGETQYF

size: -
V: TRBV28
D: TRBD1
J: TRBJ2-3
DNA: TGTGCCAGCAGGTCCCCCCAGGGGGCAACAGATACGCAGTATTTT
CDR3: CASRSPQGATDTQYF

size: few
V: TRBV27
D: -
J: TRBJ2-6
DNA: TGTGCCAGCTGCGGTGGGGCCAACGTCCTGACTTTC
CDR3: CASCGGANVLTF